This TCR beta chain was sequenced during a study of T cell responses to AZD1222 COVID-19 vaccine. Study as a whole: Combined were second doses at about 4 or about 12 weeks.

Broader study findings: Increases in Spike-specific TCR breadth and depth were seen after two AZD1222 doses. Without day 14 samples, only post-peak T cell repertoires were studied.

A note on this clone: The antigen is undetermined.

The CDR3 is 15 residues long. Trimming stripped 5 bases from V and 4 bases from J, with 18 bases between. Germline assignment: CDR1 SGHAT and CDR2 FQDESV (reference sequence). TCRdb's copy holds only in-frame clones and misses some; the assay was immunoSEQ multiplex PCR. The data contain 120,000 to 150,000 clones, 93% of them seen just once; the ten biggest clones take up about 1.9%. The V gene is TRBV11-1, the J gene TRBJ2-7; D possibly corresponds to TRBD1 (6 bases). The sequencing here drew on peripheral blood, taken on day 0 of AZD1222 vaccination. The clonotype was recovered from an adult in good health. The CDR3 DNA reads TGTGCCAGCAGCCAGCGTGGGACATCCGGTTACGAGCAGTACTTC. This gives the protein CASSQRGTSGYEQYF. The entire variable domain, with the rest obtained from reference TRBV11-1 and TRBJ2-7, is as follows: EAEVAQSPRYKITEKSQAVAFWCDPISGHATLYWYRQILGQGPELLVQFQDESVVDDSQLPKDRFSAERLKGVDSTLKIQPAELGDSAMYLCASSQRGTSGYEQYFGPGTRLTVT.